A single sample gave rise to the 5 T cell receptor beta chains below, sequenced in a study of cytomegalovirus exposure and HLA in healthy donors (dated by TCRdb to about 2017). Library generation was performed with the immunoSEQ multiplex PCR assay. The multiplex PCR relied on a mix of 60 forward primers for TCR Vbeta segments and 13 reverse primers for TCR Jbeta segments. The source is immuneACCESS, and TCRdb retained only in-frame sequences with V and J called. Part of the clones is not carried over; for the studies checked, unresolved V genes explain less than half of this, and the remainder is unexplained. The sample table holds about 190,000 clones, of which 81% were seen once. Of the sample, around 1.9% is held by the ten largest clones. The sample taken for sequencing was PBMCs. These receptors originate from a man between 18 and 35 years old in good health and CMV-seronegative.

The chain's CDR3 is CASSVDGENEKLFF. CDR3 sequence (DNA): TGTGCCAGCAGTGTTGACGGGGAAAATGAAAAACTGTTTTTT. The V call is TRBV2, the J call TRBJ1-4, with D hard to call. CDR1 is SNHLY and CDR2 is FYNNEI in the germline V gene. V was shortened by 4 bases and J by 5 bases, with 11 bases between the two germline ends. The length of the CDR3 is 14 residues.

The genes are TRBV4-2 and TRBJ2-7; a possible D gene is TRBD1 (6 bases). Germline loops: CDR1 LGHNA, CDR2 YNFKEQ. The CDR3 is 16 residues long. The ends were cut back, 1 base at V and 2 bases at J, with 15 bases in the middle. CDR3 loop: CASSQVSARGTYEQYF. As DNA, the CDR3 is TGTGCCAGCAGCCAAGTTTCGGCCAGGGGAACCTACGAGCAGTACTTC.

V gene TRBV15 combines with J gene TRBJ2-7; weak D call: TRBD2 (6 bases). The length of the CDR3 is 17 residues. The germline CDR1 and CDR2 sequences are LNHNV and YYDKDF (reference sequence). The V gene lost 5 bases and the J gene lost 2 bases, with 22 bases spanning the gap. CDR3 nucleotide sequence: TGTGCCACCAGCCAGACCGGGGCAGGCCGCGGGGCCTACGAGCAGTACTTC. This sequence encodes CATSQTGAGRGAYEQYF.

The chain carries TRBV5-1 and TRBJ2-2; D possibly corresponds to TRBD1 (6 bases). V was shortened by 7 bases and J by 5 bases, with 21 bases between the two germline ends. There are 16 residues in the CDR3. CDR1 is SGHRS and CDR2 is YFSETQ in the germline V gene. The CDR3 nucleotides read TGCGCCAGCTCTACAGGGAGCGTTCAACTTACCGGGGAGCTGTTTTTT. As protein: CASSTGSVQLTGELFF. Combining the CDR3 with reference TRBV5-1 and TRBJ2-2 gives the whole variable domain KAGVTQTPRYLIKTRGQQVTLSCSPISGHRSVSWYQQTPGQGLQFLFEYFSETQRNKGNFPGRFSGRQFSNSRSEMNVSTLELGDSALYLCASSTGSVQLTGELFFGEGSRLTVL.

The V gene is TRBV7-6, the J gene TRBJ2-1, with TRBD2 matching 12 bases. CDR3 length equals 18 residues. Germline-derived CDR1 and CDR2 are SGHVS and FNYEAQ. The V gene end was trimmed by 5 bases and the J gene end by 0 bases; junction bases not matched to a gene: 8. The CDR3 region has the DNA TGTGCCAGCAGCCGTCCGCGACTAGCGGGGGCCTCCTACAATGAGCAGTTCTTC. It yields the protein CASSRPRLAGASYNEQFF.